This T cell receptor beta chain emerged from a study of shared clonotypes between healthy human individuals. Here immunoSEQ multiplex PCR was the method, and the copy in TCRdb shows in-frame clones only, minus some. The repertoire holds roughly 2.6 million clones, with roughly nine tenths as singletons. V shed 4 bases, J shed 4 bases, and the junction held 16 bases outside the gene matches. CDR3 length equals 19 residues. CDR1 is SGHDT and CDR2 is YYEEEE in the germline V gene. The TCR sequence derives from a man between 18 and 29 years old in good health. Sample: naive CD4+ T cells sorted from blood. The subset was: CD45RA+ positively selected. The V and J genes are TRBV5-6 and TRBJ2-3; 12 bases agree with TRBD1. The CDR3, as DNA: TGTGCCAGCAGCGCCCCCCCCGGGACAGGGGGCGTTATAGCAGATACGCAGTATTTT. Its translation is CASSAPPGTGGVIADTQYF.